The rows below give T cell receptor beta chains drawn from one sample of a study of T cell clonotyping in hematopoietic cell transplantation. Repertoires were generated with immunoSEQ multiplex PCR, while TCRdb's copy carries only in-frame clones and drops some. The table shows nearly 20,000 clones, with under 85% occurring only once. Sequenced input: peripheral blood mononuclear cells. The source is a man aged 60 to 75 in good health. Some clones in this sample may be carry-over from other donors' samples. Each CDR3 is given with its conserved first and last residue. Fields, in order: clone size, J gene, V gene, D gene, CDR3 protein, CDR3 DNA. The D gene is left open where the match is weak. A row's size may be missing; if present it is once, few, many or a size class.

clone_size: .
j_call: TRBJ1-5
v_call: TRBV29-1
d_call: .
cdr3_aa: CSVLQTSNQPQHF
cdr3_nt: TGCAGCGTTTTACAGACTAGCAATCAGCCCCAGCATTTT

clone_size: .
j_call: TRBJ2-7
v_call: TRBV6-5
d_call: .
cdr3_aa: CASSDPESSYEQYF
cdr3_nt: TGTGCCAGCAGCGACCCAGAGAGCTCCTACGAGCAGTACTTC

clone_size: few
j_call: TRBJ2-5
v_call: TRBV5-1
d_call: TRBD2
cdr3_aa: CASSRVLAGGQETQYF
cdr3_nt: TGCGCCAGCAGCCGGGTACTAGCGGGGGGGCAAGAGACCCAGTACTTC

clone_size: .
j_call: TRBJ1-1
v_call: TRBV30
d_call: .
cdr3_aa: CAWSQLNTEAFF
cdr3_nt: TGTGCCTGGAGTCAGCTGAACACTGAAGCTTTCTTT

clone_size: .
j_call: TRBJ1-1
v_call: TRBV7-2
d_call: .
cdr3_aa: CASSLLGLLRNTEAFF
cdr3_nt: TGTGCCAGCAGCTTATTGGGACTCCTGCGCAACACTGAAGCTTTCTTT

clone_size: few
j_call: TRBJ2-3
v_call: TRBV30
d_call: TRBD1
cdr3_aa: CAYRQGMQYF
cdr3_nt: TGTGCCTATCGACAGGGTATGCAGTATTTT

clone_size: .
j_call: TRBJ2-3
v_call: TRBV28
d_call: .
cdr3_aa: CASSETDTQYF
cdr3_nt: TGTGCCAGCAGCGAAACGGATACGCAGTATTTT

clone_size: .
j_call: TRBJ1-1
v_call: TRBV4-3
d_call: .
cdr3_aa: CASSQKVTHEAFF
cdr3_nt: TGCGCCAGCAGCCAGAAGGTAACCCATGAAGCTTTCTTT

clone_size: .
j_call: TRBJ2-5
v_call: TRBV9
d_call: TRBD1
cdr3_aa: CASSPRTGDLETQYF
cdr3_nt: TGTGCCAGCAGCCCCCGGACAGGGGATTTAGAGACCCAGTACTTC

clone_size: .
j_call: TRBJ1-2
v_call: TRBV6-1
d_call: .
cdr3_aa: CASSAFSSAEIVGYTF
cdr3_nt: TGTGCCAGCAGTGCTTTCTCCTCCGCGGAGATAGTTGGCTACACCTTC

clone_size: .
j_call: TRBJ1-3
v_call: TRBV14
d_call: .
cdr3_aa: CASSQTRTEAWGNTIYF
cdr3_nt: TGTGCCAGCAGCCAAACGAGGACAGAGGCTTGGGGAAACACCATATATTTT

clone_size: .
j_call: TRBJ1-1
v_call: TRBV9
d_call: TRBD1
cdr3_aa: CASSEGTGFGNTEASF
cdr3_nt: TGTGCCAGCAGCGAGGGGACAGGGTTTGGAAACACTGAAGCTTCCTTT

clone_size: .
j_call: TRBJ2-3
v_call: TRBV25-1
d_call: .
cdr3_aa: CASSEYQATDTQYF
cdr3_nt: TGTGCCAGCAGTGAATACCAGGCAACAGATACGCAGTATTTT

clone_size: .
j_call: TRBJ1-5
v_call: TRBV30
d_call: TRBD1
cdr3_aa: CAWSVAGVRGPSSNQPQHF
cdr3_nt: TGTGCCTGGAGTGTAGCCGGGGTCAGGGGGCCTTCTAGCAATCAGCCCCAGCATTTT

clone_size: .
j_call: TRBJ2-7
v_call: TRBV6-5
d_call: .
cdr3_aa: CASSYLNEQYF
cdr3_nt: TGTGCCAGCAGTTACCTCAACGAGCAGTACTTC

clone_size: .
j_call: TRBJ2-7
v_call: TRBV6-1
d_call: TRBD1
cdr3_aa: CASSGGRDRSGYEQYF
cdr3_nt: TGTGCCAGCAGTGGTGGCCGGGACAGGTCGGGCTACGAGCAGTACTTC

clone_size: .
j_call: TRBJ1-5
v_call: TRBV19
d_call: .
cdr3_aa: CASSINRYSNQPQHF
cdr3_nt: TGTGCCAGTAGTATTAACAGATATAGCAATCAGCCCCAGCATTTT

clone_size: few
j_call: TRBJ1-2
v_call: TRBV6-6
d_call: .
cdr3_aa: CASSYGGVDSNYGYTF
cdr3_nt: TGTGCCAGCAGTTACGGAGGCGTGGACAGCAACTATGGCTACACCTTC

clone_size: .
j_call: TRBJ1-6
v_call: TRBV28
d_call: .
cdr3_aa: CASSPLQGVTYNSPLHF
cdr3_nt: TGTGCCAGCAGTCCGCTACAGGGTGTAACCTATAATTCACCCCTCCACTTT

clone_size: .
j_call: TRBJ1-4
v_call: TRBV29-1
d_call: .
cdr3_aa: CSSLDSSNEKLFF
cdr3_nt: TGCAGCTCCCTGGACAGCTCAAATGAAAAACTGTTTTTT

clone_size: .
j_call: TRBJ1-2
v_call: TRBV29-1
d_call: .
cdr3_aa: CSVRQGLGSYGYTF
cdr3_nt: TGCAGCGTCAGGCAGGGTCTTGGTAGCTATGGCTACACCTTC

clone_size: .
j_call: TRBJ1-4
v_call: TRBV2
d_call: TRBD1
cdr3_aa: CARAGTGREKLFF
cdr3_nt: TGTGCCAGGGCCGGGACAGGGAGAGAAAAACTGTTTTTT

clone_size: .
j_call: TRBJ2-1
v_call: TRBV7-6
d_call: .
cdr3_aa: CASSLGGMDEQFF
cdr3_nt: TGTGCCAGCAGCTTAGGGGGGATGGATGAGCAGTTCTTC

clone_size: .
j_call: TRBJ2-7
v_call: TRBV6-5
d_call: .
cdr3_aa: CASSYSPGSYEQYF
cdr3_nt: TGTGCCAGCAGTTACTCCCCTGGCTCCTACGAGCAGTACTTC

clone_size: .
j_call: TRBJ2-5
v_call: TRBV5-1
d_call: TRBD1
cdr3_aa: CASSLGDRRQETQYF
cdr3_nt: TGCGCCAGCAGCTTGGGGGACAGGCGACAAGAGACCCAGTACTTC

clone_size: .
j_call: TRBJ1-5
v_call: TRBV2
d_call: .
cdr3_aa: CASNWGRDQPQHF
cdr3_nt: TGTGCCAGCAATTGGGGGCGAGATCAGCCCCAGCATTTT

clone_size: once
j_call: TRBJ1-2
v_call: TRBV9
d_call: .
cdr3_aa: CASSVGVSRQTFYGYTF
cdr3_nt: TGTGCCAGCAGCGTAGGCGTTTCGAGACAGACCTTTTATGGCTACACCTTC

clone_size: .
j_call: TRBJ1-2
v_call: TRBV27
d_call: TRBD1
cdr3_aa: CASGTGSHGYTF
cdr3_nt: TGTGCCAGCGGGACAGGGTCCCATGGCTACACCTTC

clone_size: .
j_call: TRBJ1-5
v_call: TRBV5-4
d_call: .
cdr3_aa: CASSPNGNQPQHF
cdr3_nt: TGTGCCAGCAGCCCCAATGGGAATCAGCCCCAGCATTTT

clone_size: .
j_call: TRBJ2-7
v_call: TRBV7-8
d_call: TRBD2
cdr3_aa: CASSLGLAEAREQYF
cdr3_nt: TGTGCCAGCAGCTTAGGACTAGCGGAGGCGAGGGAGCAGTACTTC

clone_size: .
j_call: TRBJ1-2
v_call: TRBV11-3
d_call: TRBD1
cdr3_aa: CASSPQRQGYGYTF
cdr3_nt: TGTGCCAGCAGCCCTCAACGACAGGGGTATGGCTACACCTTC

clone_size: .
j_call: TRBJ2-7
v_call: TRBV4-3
d_call: TRBD1
cdr3_aa: CASSLRTGGAYEQYF
cdr3_nt: TGCGCCAGCAGCCTACGGACAGGGGGGGCCTACGAGCAGTACTTC

clone_size: .
j_call: TRBJ1-5
v_call: TRBV7-2
d_call: .
cdr3_aa: CASSSRSGENQPQHF
cdr3_nt: TGTGCCAGCAGCTCACGGTCAGGGGAGAATCAGCCCCAGCATTTT

clone_size: few
j_call: TRBJ1-2
v_call: TRBV9
d_call: TRBD1
cdr3_aa: CASSAPGQIYGYTF
cdr3_nt: TGTGCCAGCAGCGCCCCGGGACAGATTTATGGCTACACCTTC

clone_size: .
j_call: TRBJ2-7
v_call: TRBV30
d_call: .
cdr3_aa: CAWNRGTSAYEQYF
cdr3_nt: TGTGCCTGGAACCGCGGGACGTCGGCCTACGAGCAGTACTTC

clone_size: .
j_call: TRBJ1-6
v_call: TRBV9
d_call: .
cdr3_aa: CASSVEVWGGNSPLHF
cdr3_nt: TGTGCCAGCAGCGTAGAAGTGTGGGGGGGTAATTCACCCCTCCACTTT

clone_size: .
j_call: TRBJ1-1
v_call: TRBV30
d_call: .
cdr3_aa: CAWTKGGNTEAFF
cdr3_nt: TGTGCCTGGACTAAAGGAGGGAACACTGAAGCTTTCTTT

clone_size: few
j_call: TRBJ1-2
v_call: TRBV7-9
d_call: .
cdr3_aa: CASSGVGKLDYGYTF
cdr3_nt: TGTGCCAGCAGTGGTGTCGGCAAGCTTGACTATGGCTACACCTTC

clone_size: .
j_call: TRBJ2-7
v_call: TRBV4-3
d_call: .
cdr3_aa: CASSQVHAYEQYF
cdr3_nt: TGCGCCAGCAGCCAAGTACACGCCTACGAGCAGTACTTC

clone_size: few
j_call: TRBJ2-7
v_call: TRBV28
d_call: .
cdr3_aa: CASSRGFSYEQYF
cdr3_nt: TGTGCCAGCAGTCGGGGGTTCTCCTACGAGCAGTACTTC

clone_size: .
j_call: TRBJ2-5
v_call: TRBV5-1
d_call: TRBD1
cdr3_aa: CASSQVPGQAETQYF
cdr3_nt: TGCGCCAGCAGCCAGGTCCCGGGACAGGCGGAGACCCAGTACTTC

clone_size: few
j_call: TRBJ1-6
v_call: TRBV13
d_call: .
cdr3_aa: CASSSWYPNSYNSPLHF
cdr3_nt: TGTGCCAGCAGCTCCTGGTACCCTAACTCCTATAATTCACCCCTCCACTTT

clone_size: .
j_call: TRBJ1-1
v_call: TRBV30
d_call: .
cdr3_aa: CASVTTPGTEAFF
cdr3_nt: TGTGCCTCCGTGACTACCCCGGGAACTGAAGCTTTCTTT

clone_size: few
j_call: TRBJ1-1
v_call: TRBV4-3
d_call: .
cdr3_aa: CASSQSSAGMNTEAFF
cdr3_nt: TGCGCCAGCAGCCAAAGTTCGGCGGGTATGAACACTGAAGCTTTCTTT

clone_size: .
j_call: TRBJ2-5
v_call: TRBV5-4
d_call: .
cdr3_aa: CASSATGREETQYF
cdr3_nt: TGTGCCAGCAGCGCGACAGGGAGGGAAGAGACCCAGTACTTC

clone_size: .
j_call: TRBJ1-2
v_call: TRBV6-5
d_call: .
cdr3_aa: CASSFGDVGDGYTF
cdr3_nt: TGTGCCAGCAGTTTCGGGGACGTAGGGGATGGCTACACCTTC

clone_size: .
j_call: TRBJ1-1
v_call: TRBV10-3
d_call: TRBD1
cdr3_aa: CAIRPDRGVVNTEAFF
cdr3_nt: TGTGCCATCAGACCTGACAGGGGCGTAGTGAACACTGAAGCTTTCTTT

clone_size: .
j_call: TRBJ2-7
v_call: TRBV6-1
d_call: .
cdr3_aa: CASSADISYEQYF
cdr3_nt: TGTGCCAGCAGTGCTGACATCTCCTACGAGCAGTACTTC

clone_size: .
j_call: TRBJ1-2
v_call: TRBV30
d_call: TRBD1
cdr3_aa: CAWTMGQGAGGYTF
cdr3_nt: TGTGCCTGGACAATGGGACAGGGGGCCGGTGGCTACACCTTC

clone_size: .
j_call: TRBJ1-2
v_call: TRBV30
d_call: .
cdr3_aa: CAWSQGSYGYTF
cdr3_nt: TGTGCCTGGTCTCAGGGGAGCTATGGCTACACCTTC

clone_size: .
j_call: TRBJ1-3
v_call: TRBV11-2
d_call: .
cdr3_aa: CASSLVALGSGNTIYF
cdr3_nt: TGTGCCAGCAGCTTAGTCGCCCTCGGCTCTGGAAACACCATATATTTT

clone_size: .
j_call: TRBJ1-5
v_call: TRBV7-2
d_call: .
cdr3_aa: CASSPERGLHQPQHF
cdr3_nt: TGTGCCAGCAGCCCTGAGCGGGGTTTGCATCAGCCCCAGCATTTT

clone_size: .
j_call: TRBJ1-5
v_call: TRBV25-1
d_call: .
cdr3_aa: CASSESGGGQPQHF
cdr3_nt: TGTGCCAGCAGTGAAAGCGGGGGAGGTCAGCCCCAGCATTTT

clone_size: .
j_call: TRBJ1-2
v_call: TRBV19
d_call: .
cdr3_aa: CASSPAVPYGYTF
cdr3_nt: TGTGCCAGTAGCCCCGCGGTTCCCTATGGCTACACCTTC

clone_size: .
j_call: TRBJ1-5
v_call: TRBV10-2
d_call: .
cdr3_aa: CASSELGSRQPQHF
cdr3_nt: TGCGCCAGCAGTGAACTGGGCTCACGTCAGCCCCAGCATTTT

clone_size: .
j_call: TRBJ1-5
v_call: TRBV10-3
d_call: TRBD1
cdr3_aa: CAISESKGAETQPQHF
cdr3_nt: TGTGCCATCAGTGAGTCGAAGGGGGCAGAAACTCAGCCCCAGCATTTT

clone_size: few
j_call: TRBJ2-7
v_call: TRBV2
d_call: .
cdr3_aa: CASSSPSGPYEQYF
cdr3_nt: TGTGCCAGCAGCTCCCCCAGCGGACCCTACGAGCAGTACTTC